This entry lists 17 T cell receptor beta chains sequenced from one sample in a study of T cell responses to AZD1222 COVID-19 vaccine. Repertoires were generated with immunoSEQ multiplex PCR, while TCRdb's copy carries only in-frame clones and drops some. The sample holds about 140,000 clones, about 89% seen once. Here the sequenced sample was peripheral blood, taken on day 0 of AZD1222 vaccination. These TCRs come from an adult in good health.

The gene calls are TRBV2 and TRBJ2-5; a possible D gene is TRBD2 (8 bases). Germline V gives CDR1 SNHLY, CDR2 FYNNEI. V lost 7 bases to trimming and J lost 7 bases, with 13 bases between them. CDR3 size: 12 residues. The CDR3 protein is CASTGGGLTQYF. CDR3 nucleotides: TGTGCCAGCACGGGAGGGGGCCTGACCCAGTACTTC.

This chain joins TRBV15 and TRBJ1-5; TRBD1 matches 8 bases. Looked up from germline, CDR1 is LNHNV and CDR2 is YYDKDF (reference sequence). The CDR3 loop spans 13 amino acids. The trim removed 5 bases at V and 7 bases at J, leaving 4 bases unmatched. The CDR3 loop is CATSPRTGQPQHF. The CDR3 nucleotides are TGTGCCACCAGCCCTCGGACAGGGCAGCCCCAGCATTTT.

The chain combines TRBV27 with TRBJ2-6; no definite D call. Trimming left V 6 bases short and J 0 bases short, with 15 bases between. Per the germline V gene, CDR1 is MNHEY and CDR2 is SMNVEV (reference sequence). The CDR3 is 17 residues long. DNA for the CDR3: TGTGCCAGCAGCCCTACTCCTGCGGACTCTGGGGCCAACGTCCTGACTTTC. Amino acid sequence: CASSPTPADSGANVLTF. The variable domain in full, with the rest retrieved from reference TRBV27 and TRBJ2-6, is EAQVTQNPRYLITVTGKKLTVTCSQNMNHEYMSWYRQDPGLGLRQIYYSMNVEVTDKGDVPEGYKVSRKEKRNFPLILESPSPNQTSLYFCASSPTPADSGANVLTFGAGSRLTVL.

As to this clone: The same CDR3 also results from other DNA sequences found in this sample. This rearrangement joins TRBV5-1 to TRBJ2-5, with D unclear. The germline CDR1 and CDR2 sequences are SGHRS and YFSETQ. V dropped 0 bases and J dropped 0 bases, with 6 bases sitting between them. CDR3 length: 14 residues. CDR3 sequence (DNA): TGCGCCAGCAGCTTGGGAGCGTACCAAGAGACCCAGTACTTC. Its protein is CASSLGAYQETQYF.

V gene TRBV7-9 combines with J gene TRBJ2-7; 8 bases map to TRBD1. The CDR3 length is 16 residues. Germline CDR1 is SEHNR and CDR2 is FQNEAQ (reference sequence). The V segment lost 4 bases and the J segment 2 bases; nucleotides outside the gene matches: 10. Written as DNA, the CDR3 is TGTGCCAGCAGCTCGCCCGGCAGGGGGCGAGCCTACGAGCAGTACTTC. Translation gives CASSSPGRGRAYEQYF.

The V gene is TRBV27, the J gene TRBJ1-5; TRBD1 agrees at 8 bases. Looked up from germline, CDR1 is MNHEY and CDR2 is SMNVEV (reference sequence). This CDR3 has 16 amino acids. Trimming at V came to 6 bases and at J to 3 bases, leaving 10 bases not matched to a gene. The CDR3 nucleotides are TGTGCCAGCAGCATTAGGGGACAGGAATTCAATCAGCCCCAGCATTTT. As protein: CASSIRGQEFNQPQHF.

V and J are TRBV2 and TRBJ1-1, with TRBD1 identical over 9 bases. CDR3 size: 14 residues. The junction had 6 bases not matched to a gene; V was cut back by 8 bases and J by 2 bases. CDR1 is SNHLY, CDR2 FYNNEI, per germline. CDR3: CASVRTGVNTEAFF. In DNA, the CDR3 is TGTGCCAGCGTAAGGACAGGGGTTAACACTGAAGCTTTCTTT.

In nucleotides, the CDR3 is TGTGCCAGCAGCTTATCAGGCTACTCTGGAAACACCATATATTTT. It is translated as CASSLSGYSGNTIYF. This sequence joins TRBV7-9 and TRBJ1-3; D is ambiguous. CDR1 and CDR2 (germline): SEHNR, FQNEAQ (reference sequence). Trimming pared 2 bases from V and 0 bases from J, leaving 8 bases between. The CDR3 runs to 15 residues.

The V call is TRBV7-2, the J call TRBJ1-1, with D possibly being TRBD1 (5 bases). Trimming cost V 2 bases and J 4 bases, with 14 bases left between them. Germline lookup yields CDR1 SGHTA and CDR2 FQGNSA. The CDR3 is made up of 15 amino acids. As DNA, the CDR3 is TGTGCCAGCAGCTTATCGGGGGGGGGAATCACTGAAGCTTTCTTT. Its translation: CASSLSGGGITEAFF.

The chain links TRBV7-9 to TRBJ1-2, with no clear D. The germline CDR1 and CDR2 sequences are SEHNR and FQNEAQ (reference sequence). The CDR3 totals 13 residues. The V and J ends lost 1 base and 5 bases respectively, with 8 bases between them. In DNA form, the CDR3 reads TGTGCCAGCAGCTTAGAGGGAGGATATGGCTACACCTTC. Translating it yields CASSLEGGYGYTF.

The chain carries TRBV27 and TRBJ2-7; TRBD2 matches 7 bases. Germline loops: CDR1 MNHEY, CDR2 SMNVEV (reference sequence). V was pared by 0 bases and J by 1 base, with 0 bases of the junction left unmatched. CDR3 length: 14 residues. CDR3 sequence reads: CASSLSSGSYEQYF. In DNA form, the CDR3 reads TGTGCCAGCAGTTTATCTAGCGGGTCCTACGAGCAGTACTTC.

The chain recombines TRBV6-2 or TRBV6-3 with TRBJ2-1; 13 positions match TRBD2. The CDR3 spans 16 residues. Germline-derived CDR1 and CDR2 are MNHEY and SVGEGT. Trimming cost V 6 bases and J 8 bases; bases outside gene matches: 10. CDR3 loop: CASSPRLAGGMYEQFF. In DNA form, the CDR3 reads TGTGCCAGCAGCCCTCGACTAGCGGGAGGAATGTATGAGCAGTTCTTC.

This chain joins TRBV6-5 and TRBJ2-1; 7 bases match TRBD2. CDR1 is MNHEY and CDR2 is SVGAGI in the germline V gene. The length of the CDR3 is 15 residues. Losses at the gene ends were 6 bases for V and 3 bases for J; bases not matched to a gene: 8. CDR3 region: CASRTGLQIYNEQFF. In DNA form, the CDR3 reads TGTGCCAGCAGGACGGGACTACAAATCTACAATGAGCAGTTCTTC.

This clone showed up just a few times. The V gene is TRBV7-3, the J gene TRBJ1-5, with TRBD1 identical over 8 bases. CDR3 length equals 13 residues. Germline CDR1 is SGHTA and CDR2 is FQGTGA. The V segment lost 4 bases and the J segment 7 bases; nucleotides outside the gene matches: 3. The CDR3 loop is CASSSDRGQPQHF. DNA for the CDR3: TGTGCCAGCAGCTCTGACAGGGGACAGCCCCAGCATTTT.

The chain carries TRBV14 and TRBJ1-2; D is uncertain. There are 13 residues in the CDR3. V gave up 2 bases and J gave up 7 bases, with 11 bases separating them. Per germline, CDR1 SGHDN and CDR2 FVKESK. This chain's CDR3 is CASSQWTRFGYTF. Written as DNA, the CDR3 is TGTGCCAGCAGCCAATGGACCCGTTTTGGCTACACCTTC.

This chain uses TRBV7-8 with TRBJ1-5; possible D gene TRBD1, 5 bases. With 6 bases removed from V and 5 bases from J, the gap between germline ends came to 17 bases. Germline V gene data show CDR1 as SGHVS and CDR2 as FQNEAQ. This CDR3 region has 15 residues. The DNA for the CDR3 is TGTGCCAGCAGACTAACTCCCCGGGACGATCAGCCCCAGCATTTT. Translation gives CASRLTPRDDQPQHF.

The CDR3 here is CSVEDGVPDTQYF. The DNA of the CDR3 is TGCAGCGTTGAAGATGGAGTTCCAGATACGCAGTATTTT. V and J are TRBV29-1 and TRBJ2-3; D gene uncertain. Trimming cost V 0 bases and J 4 bases, with 8 bases left between them. The germline V gene has CDR1 SQVTM and CDR2 ANQGSEA. The CDR3 totals 13 residues.